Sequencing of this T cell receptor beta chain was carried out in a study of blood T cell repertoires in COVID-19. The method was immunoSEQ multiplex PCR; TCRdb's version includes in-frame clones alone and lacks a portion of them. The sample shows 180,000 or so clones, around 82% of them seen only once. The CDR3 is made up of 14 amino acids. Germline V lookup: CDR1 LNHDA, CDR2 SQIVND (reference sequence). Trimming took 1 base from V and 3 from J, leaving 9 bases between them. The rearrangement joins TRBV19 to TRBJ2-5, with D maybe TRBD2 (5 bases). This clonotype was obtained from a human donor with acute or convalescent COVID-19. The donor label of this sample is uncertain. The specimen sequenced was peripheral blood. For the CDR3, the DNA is TGTGCCAGTAGTATAGGTCGGGGAGAAGAGACCCAGTACTTC. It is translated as CASSIGRGEETQYF.